Sequencing of this TCR beta chain was carried out in a study of cytomegalovirus exposure and HLA in healthy donors. Study summary: Of the donors genotyped, a few hundred in all, 75% to 90% fell in the Caucasian-associated ancestry cluster. Study-level findings and limits: Later on, a genetic analysis was performed. It linked a missense variant in DCLRE1C with V- and J-gene trimming of TCR beta. The presence/absence work took it that sequencing depth was about the same across donors.

The PCR used 60 Vbeta and 13 Jbeta primers. Method: immunoSEQ multiplex PCR; TCRdb's copy keeps in-frame clones and lacks some. Of 100,000 to 150,000 clones listed, approximately 84% are singletons. Germline V lookup: CDR1 SGDLS, CDR2 YYNGEE. Trimming removed 0 bases at V and 2 bases at J, with 6 bases between. The CDR3 runs to 14 residues. In the case of this clone: The target antigen is unknown.

Sequencing was carried out using PBMCs. The J gene is TRBJ2-4, the V gene TRBV9; D not certain. The TCR was taken from a woman aged 40 to 50 in good health and CMV-seronegative. The CDR3 region is CASSVDGSKNIQYF. In DNA form, the CDR3 reads TGTGCCAGCAGCGTAGACGGGTCCAAAAACATTCAGTACTTC.